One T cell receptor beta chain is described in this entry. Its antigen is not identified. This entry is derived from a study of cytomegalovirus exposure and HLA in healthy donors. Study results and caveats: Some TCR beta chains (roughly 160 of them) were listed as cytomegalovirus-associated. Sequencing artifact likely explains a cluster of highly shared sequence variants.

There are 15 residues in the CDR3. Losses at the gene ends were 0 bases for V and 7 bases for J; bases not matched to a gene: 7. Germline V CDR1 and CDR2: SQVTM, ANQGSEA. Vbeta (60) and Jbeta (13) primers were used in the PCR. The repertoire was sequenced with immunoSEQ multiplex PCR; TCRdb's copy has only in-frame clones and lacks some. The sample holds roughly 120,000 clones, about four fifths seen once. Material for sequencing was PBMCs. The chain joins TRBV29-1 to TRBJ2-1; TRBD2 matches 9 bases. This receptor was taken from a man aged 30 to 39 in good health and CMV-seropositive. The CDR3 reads CSVEDTTSGGNEQFF. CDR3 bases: TGCAGCGTTGAAGATACGACTAGCGGAGGAAATGAGCAGTTCTTC.